The rows below give T cell receptor beta chains drawn from one sample of a study of blood T cell repertoires in COVID-19. The table came from immunoSEQ multiplex PCR; TCRdb's copy has only in-frame clones and leaves some out. The sample gives 88,000 or so clones, roughly 80% of which show up once; nearly 25% is in the top ten. Sequences were obtained from peripheral blood. These receptors were collected from a human donor in a cohort sampled during active COVID-19. Each CDR3 is given with its conserved first and last residue. Each record gives: V gene, clone size, D gene, J gene, CDR3 DNA, CDR3 protein. A D gene is named only where the DNA matches it firmly. Clone size is shown for a subset of rows, as once, few, many or a class of expanded clone.

TRBV28,once,-,TRBJ1-3,TGTGCCAGCAGTTTAAGGGGGGGCTTGGTGAACACCATATATTTT,CASSLRGGLVNTIYF
TRBV5-1,-,-,TRBJ2-1,TGCGCCAGCAGCAGGGCCGGGACAACCGACAATGAGCAGTTCTTC,CASSRAGTTDNEQFF
TRBV12-3/TRBV12-4,few,-,TRBJ1-5,TGTGCCAGCAGTTTATCGGGGGGGCAGCCCCAGCATTTT,CASSLSGGQPQHF
TRBV21-1,-,-,TRBJ2-6,-,CASSKEVVGRGSPGANVLTF
TRBV7-9,few,TRBD1,TRBJ1-2,TGTGCCAGCAGCTTAGCGACAGGGGGTAGCTATGGCTACACCTTC,CASSLATGGSYGYTF
TRBV7-3,few,-,TRBJ2-1,TGTGCCAGCAGCTTATTCCTTGCGAACAATGAGCAGTTCTTC,CASSLFLANNEQFF
TRBV27,many,-,TRBJ2-7,TGTGCCAGCAAGGAAGCGGACGCCCACGAGCAGTACTTC,CASKEADAHEQYF
TRBV6-2/TRBV6-3,-,-,TRBJ1-2,TGTGCCAGCAGTTACTTATACCTAGCCTCCTATGGCTACACCTTC,CASSYLYLASYGYTF
TRBV9,-,TRBD2,TRBJ2-7,TGTGCCAGCAGCCCCACTGGCGGGAGGGTAAACGAGCAGTACTTC,CASSPTGGRVNEQYF
TRBV30,-,-,TRBJ2-7,TGTGCCTGGAGTCGGGGGGCGCCCGACGAGCAGTACTTC,CAWSRGAPDEQYF
TRBV7-2,-,-,TRBJ1-6,TGTGCCAGCAGCTTAGTAAAAGGTCAGGCCTCCCTCCACTTT,CASSLVKGQASLHF
TRBV18,-,TRBD2,TRBJ2-1,TGTGCCAGCTCATCCCCTAGCGGGAGCGGGGAGCAGTTCTTC,CASSSPSGSGEQFF
TRBV23-1,-,TRBD2,TRBJ2-5,TGCGCCAGCACTCAACGGACTAGCGGGAGTGCGCTTCGGGGGACCCAGTACTTC,CASTQRTSGSALRGTQYF
TRBV6-5,-,-,TRBJ2-1,TGTGCCAGCAGGACCAGGGGCGGGCCCTACAATGAGCAGTTCTTC,CASRTRGGPYNEQFF
TRBV12-5,-,TRBD2,TRBJ2-5,TGTGCTAGTTCCGGGATGGGGGAGGGGACCCAGTACTTC,CASSGMGEGTQYF